This T cell receptor beta chain came from a study of blood T cell repertoires in COVID-19. Study-wide context: Material from acute and convalescent COVID-19 was sourced from the United States, Italy and Spain.

This table comes from immunoSEQ multiplex PCR, and its TCRdb copy is limited to in-frame clones, with some not included. The sample contains over 200,000 clones, roughly four fifths of which appear only once. Germline CDR1 is SGHNT and CDR2 is YENEEA. V was pared by 3 bases and J by 0 bases, with 17 bases between. CDR3 length equals 17 residues. V is TRBV11-3 and J is TRBJ1-2, with TRBD1 as a possible D gene (6 bases). The sequenced material came from peripheral blood. The clonotype originates from a woman in her thirties or forties with acute or convalescent COVID-19. As DNA, the CDR3 is TGTGCCAGCAGCTTTTCTAGGGACAACTCTGCTAACTATGGCTACACCTTC. Protein sequence: CASSFSRDNSANYGYTF.